The TCR beta chain under discussion was sequenced for a study of T-cell memory formation after mild COVID-19. Study-level background: Among the donors, TCR clusters were largely specific to each donor.

This clonotype was picked up a small number of times. What it binds is not known. Germline trimming cut 5 bases from V and 1 base from J; bases unmatched to any gene: 9. Per the germline V gene, CDR1 is MNHNY and CDR2 is SVGAGI (reference sequence). The CDR3 extends over 17 amino acids. Via MiXCR, TCRdb re-called the 5' RACE reads, giving one row per CDR3 protein. The sample comprises roughly 370,000 distinct CDR3 sequences, about a sixth of which are singletons, and approximately 21% rests with the top ten. Broader study findings: Some responding clones appeared in pre-infection memory, suggesting cross-reactive memory joined. The main location of contracting CD4+ clones was CM and EM, and that of contracting CD8+ clones was EMRA.

This chain connects TRBV6-6 to TRBJ2-3, with 10 bases identical to TRBD1. The receptor was derived from a man aged 18-30 years who had mild COVID-19 (a few samples of this study predate the infection). Cell type and time point are not known. Sample: PBMCs or a T cell subset sorted from them (not recorded which). The CDR3 here is CASSRRTGGSGTDTQYF. The CDR3 coding sequence is TGTGCCAGCAGTAGACGGACAGGGGGTTCCGGCACAGATACGCAGTATTTT.